The clone carrying this T cell receptor beta chain was recorded many times. This CDR3 has 16 amino acids. CDR1 is SGHDN and CDR2 is FVKESK in the germline V gene. J gave up 6 bases and V 4 bases, and 11 bases lay outside the gene matches. TCRdb re-derived calls from the RT-PCR reads in MiXCR, one entry per CDR3 protein. The sample contains around 570,000 distinct CDR3 sequences, 7.5% to 8.5% of which appear only once. The record originates from a study of response to subunit inactivated influenza vaccine. The TCR originated in a man aged 45 to 70 who received an inactivated influenza vaccine. The chain joins TRBV14 to TRBJ2-3, with 9 bases lining up with TRBD2. Sample: PBMCs from blood, taken 23 months after vaccination. The CDR3 reads CASSPLRGLALDTQYF. The CDR3, as DNA: TGTGCCAGCAGCCCCCTAAGGGGACTAGCTTTGGATACGCAGTATTTT.